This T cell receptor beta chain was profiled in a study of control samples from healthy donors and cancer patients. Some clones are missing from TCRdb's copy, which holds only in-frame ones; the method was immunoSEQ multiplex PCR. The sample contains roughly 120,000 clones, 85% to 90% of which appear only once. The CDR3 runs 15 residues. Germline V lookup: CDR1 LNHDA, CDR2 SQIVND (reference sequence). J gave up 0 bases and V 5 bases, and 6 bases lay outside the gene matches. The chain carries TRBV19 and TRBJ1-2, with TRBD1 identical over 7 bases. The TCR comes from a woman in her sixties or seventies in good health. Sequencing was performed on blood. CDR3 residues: CASSLTGQANYGYTF. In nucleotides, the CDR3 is TGTGCCAGTAGTCTGACAGGGCAAGCTAACTATGGCTACACCTTC. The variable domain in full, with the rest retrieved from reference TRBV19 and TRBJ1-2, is DGGITQSPKYLFRKEGQNVTLSCEQNLNHDAMYWYRQDPGQGLRLIYYSQIVNDFQKGDIAEGYSVSREKKESFPLTVTSAQKNPTAFYLCASSLTGQANYGYTFGSGTRLTVV.